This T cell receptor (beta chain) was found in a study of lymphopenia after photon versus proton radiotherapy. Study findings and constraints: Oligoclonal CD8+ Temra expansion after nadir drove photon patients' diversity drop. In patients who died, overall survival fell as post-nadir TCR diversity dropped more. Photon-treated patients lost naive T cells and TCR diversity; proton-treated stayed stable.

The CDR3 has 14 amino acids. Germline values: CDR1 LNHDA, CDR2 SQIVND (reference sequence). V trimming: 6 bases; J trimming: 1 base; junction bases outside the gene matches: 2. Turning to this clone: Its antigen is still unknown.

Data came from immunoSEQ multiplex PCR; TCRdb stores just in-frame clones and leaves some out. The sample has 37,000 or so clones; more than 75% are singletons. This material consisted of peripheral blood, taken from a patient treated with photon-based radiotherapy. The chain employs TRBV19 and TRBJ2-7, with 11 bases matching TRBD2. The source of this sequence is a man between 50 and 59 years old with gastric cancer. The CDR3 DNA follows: TGTGCCAGTAGACGACTAGCGGGGTCCTACGAGCAGTACTTC. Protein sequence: CASRRLAGSYEQYF.